This T cell receptor beta chain was retrieved from a study of regulatory T cells in long-lasting Graves disease. Study at large: Graves' disease counted as persistent after over 5 years of antithyroid drugs with positive TSH receptor antibodies.

The time point is: persistent/refractory GD, antithyroid drugs over 5 years with positive TRAb. RNA extracted from PBMCs served as the sequencing template. Diagnosis followed American Thyroid Association guidelines for Graves' disease. Concerning this clonotype: The antigen remains undetermined.

The germline V gene encodes CDR1 SGHAT and CDR2 FQNNGV. V trimming: 1 base; J trimming: 4 bases; junction bases outside the gene matches: 6. The CDR3 sequence is 17 residues long. Points from the study as a whole: Rather than thyroid tissue, only peripheral blood underwent study.

Arm-PCR with iRepertoire HTBI primers amplified the CDR3 regions for these TCR beta libraries. TCRdb ran MiXCR on the multiplex PCR reads and lists one entry per CDR3 protein. The sample records roughly 700,000 distinct CDR3 sequences, 30% being singletons. The TCR sequence derives from a female donor with Graves disease. V is TRBV11-2 and J is TRBJ2-6; the match to TRBD1 covers 8 bases. The sample in question was peripheral blood mononuclear cells (PBMCs), obtained when the disease was refractory, from a patient treated with antithyroid drugs. The CDR3 spells CASSLGRGRTGANVLTF. Written as DNA, the CDR3 is TGTGCCAGCAGCTTAGGCAGGGGGCGAACCGGGGCCAACGTCCTGACTTTC.